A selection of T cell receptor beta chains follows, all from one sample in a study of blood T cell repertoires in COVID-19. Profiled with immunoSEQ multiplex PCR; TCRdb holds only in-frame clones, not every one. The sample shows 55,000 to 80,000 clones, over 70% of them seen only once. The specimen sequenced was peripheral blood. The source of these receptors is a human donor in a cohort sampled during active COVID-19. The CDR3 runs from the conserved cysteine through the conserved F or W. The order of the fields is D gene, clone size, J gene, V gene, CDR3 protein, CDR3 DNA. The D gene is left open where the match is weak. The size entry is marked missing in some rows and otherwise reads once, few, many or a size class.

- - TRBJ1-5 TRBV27 CASSFQGFNQPQHF TGTGCCAGCAGTTTTCAGGGTTTCAATCAGCCCCAGCATTTT
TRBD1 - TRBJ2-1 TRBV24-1 CATSDLRRAPGGVSYNEQFF TGTGCCACCAGTGACTTACGACGGGCGCCAGGGGGTGTCTCCTACAATGAGCAGTTCTTC
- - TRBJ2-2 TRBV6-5 CASSYSGTGELFF TGTGCCAGCAGTTACTCCGGCACCGGGGAGCTGTTTTTT
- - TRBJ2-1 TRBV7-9 CASSLSLVNEQFF TGTGCCAGCAGCTTAAGTCTAGTAAATGAGCAGTTCTTC
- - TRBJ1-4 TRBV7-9 CASSSNRTTNEKLFF TGTGCCAGCAGCTCCAACAGGACAACTAATGAAAAACTGTTTTTT
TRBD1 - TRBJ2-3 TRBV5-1 CASWQGQSTDTQYF TGCGCCTCATGGCAGGGACAGTCAACAGATACGCAGTATTTT
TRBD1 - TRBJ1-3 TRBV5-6 CASSLGQLRRYSGNTIYF TGTGCCAGCAGCCTGGGACAGCTTCGCCGATACTCTGGAAACACCATATATTTT
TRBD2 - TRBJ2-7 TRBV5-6 CASSPRGGWEQYF TGTGCCAGCAGCCCTCGGGGAGGGTGGGAGCAGTACTTC
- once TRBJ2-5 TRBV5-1 CASSLETAVVPWYF TGCGCCAGCAGCTTGGAAACAGCCGTCGTCCCTTGGTACTTC
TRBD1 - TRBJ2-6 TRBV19 CASTKTGGLAGANVLTF TGTGCCAGTACTAAGACAGGGGGTCTAGCTGGGGCCAACGTCCTGACTTTC
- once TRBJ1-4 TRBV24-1 CATSNRVEKLFF TGTGCCACCAGCAACAGGGTTGAAAAACTGTTTTTT
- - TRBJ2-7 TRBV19 CASSILTGPYEQYF TGTGCCAGTAGTATCCTAACAGGTCCCTACGAGCAGTACTTC
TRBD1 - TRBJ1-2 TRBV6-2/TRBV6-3 CASSYRTGTYGYTF TGTGCCAGCAGTTATAGGACAGGGACCTATGGCTACACCTTC
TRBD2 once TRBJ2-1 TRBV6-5 CASRSRGEWNEQFF TGTGCCAGCAGGTCCCGGGGGGAGTGGAATGAGCAGTTCTTC
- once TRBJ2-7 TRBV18 CASSPRDSYEQYF TGTGCCAGCTCACCTCGGGACTCCTACGAGCAGTACTTC
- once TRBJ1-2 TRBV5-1 CASSTTGYNYGYTF TGCGCCAGCAGTACAACAGGGTATAACTATGGCTACACCTTC
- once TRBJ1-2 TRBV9 CASSVEGFRGSYTF TGTGCCAGCAGCGTAGAAGGTTTTAGGGGAAGCTACACCTTC
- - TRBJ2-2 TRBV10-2 CASSRRESSTGELFF TGCGCCAGCAGCCGACGGGAGTCGAGCACCGGGGAGCTGTTTTTT
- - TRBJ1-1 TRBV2 CASSADITEAFF TGTGCCAGCAGCGCGGACATCACTGAAGCTTTCTTT
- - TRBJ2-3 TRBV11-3 CASSFRQPTDTQYF TGTGCCAGCAGCTTTCGACAGCCCACAGATACGCAGTATTTT
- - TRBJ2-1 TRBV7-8 CASSPRREEQFF TGTGCCAGCAGCCCGAGGCGGGAAGAGCAGTTCTTC
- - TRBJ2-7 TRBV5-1 CASTFSGQAYEQYF TGCGCCAGCACATTTTCGGGACAAGCCTACGAGCAGTACTTC